This T cell receptor (beta chain) is drawn from a study of cytomegalovirus exposure and HLA in healthy donors (TCRdb year 2017). In the study overall: According to an earlier analysis of 587 of the donors, roughly 180 million T cells yielded roughly 110 million unique TCR beta sequences and 250 to 350 Gb of sequence data. A later analysis re-analyzed previously published TCR beta repertoires from 666 donors and added high-resolution HLA genotyping to study TCR occurrence patterns. Of the roughly 430 genotyped donors, roughly 85% fell in the genetic ancestry cluster associated with self-reported Caucasian donors. Alongside the repertoire data, information on donor age, sex, ethnicity and CMV serostatus was compiled. Roughly 300 gigabases of sequencing data and around 85 million unique TCR sequences made up an early release that covered about 640 HLA-typed donors. A later genetic analysis used genome-wide SNP genotypes for 398 of the 666 donors, treating that subset as a discovery cohort. The number of typed donors differed by locus: about 620-640 for A, B, C, DRB1 and DQB1; 500 to 550 for DQA1; some 610 for DPA1; and around 470 for DPB1. Rather than drawing on any new phenotypic data, the later analysis identified candidate immune exposures from TCR beta sequences and the way those sequences occurred across donors. About five DR-DQ haplotypes were handled as single units for association and clustering, since linkage in the cohort was strong. Every repertoire in the discovery cohort had been generated on one and the same sequencing platform. The study aimed to test whether signatures of past pathogen exposure could be identified by cataloging public T cell receptors. To predict cytomegalovirus infection status, the study combined high-throughput TCR immunosequencing, statistical association of individual TCRs with disease status, and machine learning. Along with the approximately 650-subject first cohort, a separate validation cohort of more than 90 different subjects was used. HLA typing covered class I and class II loci at four-digit resolution. Among about 410 genotyped donors of the cohort, an average of roughly 230,000 unique TCR beta nucleotide sequences was sequenced per donor, of which about 19% were non-productive. To decide whether each TCR beta V gene segment behaved as functional or pseudogenic, an earlier analysis of 587 of the donors relied on high-throughput TCR beta sequencing. The study profiled the T cell repertoires of under 850 subjects by immunosequencing and related them to cytomegalovirus serostatus.

In total, around 600 healthy bone marrow donors made up the cohort. At the time of sampling, every cohort member was nominally healthy, though immune exposures that went unrecorded were likely present. The donor was CMV seronegative and was included in the group of about 400 seronegative cohort members. Each donor provided a peripheral blood sample, and peripheral blood mononuclear cells were used for TCR beta sequencing. The Qiagen DNeasy Blood Extraction Kit was used to extract genomic DNA from the blood cell samples. Beyond this particular receptor, the publication reports: The sequencing pipeline was judged likely to have produced a cluster of highly shared sequence variants as a technical artifact. A later genetic analysis reported fewer N-insertions in productive TCRs among donors in an Asian-associated ancestry cluster than the approximately 670-donor mean. It was suggested by the authors that the approach could potentially be generalized to other disease states and immunological phenotypes. A later analysis found that most CMV-associated TCR beta chains appeared HLA-restricted, with HLA associations seemingly driven largely by CMV exposure. CMV serostatus was the only immune exposure information available for the cohort. Strong co-occurrence of HLA alleles, especially DR and DQ, made assigning TCR associations to individual alleles difficult. A further reported finding was that TCR beta sequences accurately predicted the HLA-A and HLA-B alleles for most subjects in the first cohort. Several of the top co-occurrence clusters appeared to be linked to parvovirus B19, influenza, CMV and Epstein-Barr virus, according to a later analysis. The classifier was reported to diagnose cytomegalovirus status with high specificity and sensitivity in both the original and validation cohorts. In a later analysis, the rate of TCR association differed among HLA loci, with DRB1 alleles having the most associated TCRs and HLA-C alleles having the fewest. Linkage disequilibrium might explain the correlated functional status among segregating V segments, but an unknown experimental factor could not be excluded. Roughly uniform sequencing depth across donors was assumed in presence/absence analyses, although this assumption may not hold. In this cohort, only TCR beta chains were sequenced, and detectable features were limited by the absence of alpha or paired-chain data. In a later analysis, around 17,000 TCR beta sequences were associated with specific HLA alleles at a false discovery rate of 0.05. Over 15 rarely observed V segments, including chromosome 9 orphons, were excluded from the earlier analysis of a few hundred of the donors because counts were too low. A total of 164 TCR beta chains were listed by the study as associated with cytomegalovirus. In an earlier analysis of over 550 of the donors, most TCR beta V segments were observed in productive rearrangements about 90% or about 30% of the time, broadly matching IMGT annotations. A few of the identified cytomegalovirus-associated TCR beta chains were confirmed in vitro to be specific for cytomegalovirus antigens. Across donors, most TCR sequences were observed very rarely, whereas some public TCRs were present in many individuals. V-gene and J-gene trimming of TCR beta chains was associated with a missense DCLRE1C variant in a later genetic analysis, and the association was replicated in an independent cohort. In a later analysis, HLA-associated TCR beta chains were found to be more clonally expanded and to have lower generation probabilities than equally common non-associated chains. HLA typing was unavailable for some donors at each locus, so association tests used only the typed subset. Some IMGT-functional V segments, including TRBV6-2 and TRBV6-3, could not be distinguished by the 87-base-pair reads and were therefore excluded.

The receptor library was made with the immunoSEQ multiplex PCR assay. For the multiplex PCR, a mixture combining 60 forward primers for TCR Vbeta segments and 13 reverse primers for TCR Jbeta segments was used. A multiplex PCR assay on genomic DNA amplified the CDR3 region of rearranged TCR beta genes. On the Illumina HiSeq System, the amplified TCR beta libraries were sequenced as 87-base-pair reads. As for the authors' bioinformatics: A later analysis counted 65 million to 90 million unique TCR beta chains across the approximately 700 repertoires, and 9.5 million to 11 million of these chains were shared by at least two donors. To remove PCR and sequencing errors, raw reads were error-corrected and collapsed into unique sequences using a nearest-neighbor algorithm that merged closely related sequences. To assign V, D and J gene segments, CDR3 sequences were aligned to IMGT reference sequences. For a sequence to be retained, at least a six-nucleotide match to both a V gene segment and a J gene segment was required. A rearrangement was called productive if the CDR3 had no stop codons and remained in frame with V and J, and every other rearrangement was called non-productive. Following IMGT convention, CDR3 was defined as the stretch from the second conserved V-encoded cysteine up to the conserved J-encoded phenylalanine. The earlier analysis of approximately 500 of the donors excluded sequences that lacked an unambiguous match to a single V gene segment. An earlier analysis of a few hundred of the donors classified V segments as functional when productive rearrangements were above 56.7% and as segregating when the standard deviation between donors was above 5%. A statistical classification framework was developed to diagnose cytomegalovirus status using the catalog of TCR beta chain sequences. A later analysis assigned V and J genes by comparing TCR nucleotide sequences with IMGT/GENE-DB human TR gene sequences. A later analysis assigned CDR3 sequences and most-parsimonious VDJ recombination scenarios with the TCRdist pipeline. In a later analysis, each TCR beta chain was defined by its CDR3 amino acid sequence together with its V-gene family, and reads lacking a unique V-gene family were excluded. In a later analysis, a few hundred highly shared, low-generation-probability nucleotide sequences were removed to address suspected cross-contamination and a sequencing artifact. For each public chain, a later analysis derived a clonal expansion index from normalized ranks of inferred template counts within each repertoire. In a later analysis, generation probabilities were computed with a VDJ recombination model fitted to out-of-frame rearrangements, and the resulting probabilities were checked against IGoR. In a later analysis, TCR-TCR, TCR-HLA and TCR-CMV co-occurrence was scored with hypergeometric tests, and a repertoire-size bias correction was applied to TCR pairs. A later analysis estimated false discovery rates by permuting HLA or CMV assignments 20 times. A later analysis grouped co-occurring TCRs with DBSCAN, adding TCRdist sequence similarity when clustering within HLA-allele-positive subsets. Repertoires with fewer than 30,000 or more than 120,000 public chains were left out of co-occurrence clustering, as were about five repertoires with anomalous nucleotide sharing. TCRdb obtained this table from immuneACCESS and retained in-frame rearrangements with V and J assigned. These tables miss some clones; where compared with another copy, unresolved V genes account for less than half of the shortfall, and the remainder is unexplained. That table furnishes V, J and clone size, whereas the DNA furnished D and trimming. The sample has some 45,000 clones on record, about 78% of them singletons. About 3.2% of the sample rests with the top ten.

V gives up 6 bases and J gives up 7 bases, and the segment between their germline ends measures 24 bases. The CDR3 numbers 16 residues from cysteine through phenylalanine. Only the CDR3 DNA stays, 48 bases, in frame from base 1. The germline V gene supplies CDR1 SGHAT and CDR2 FQNNGV. Details on this clone: Its antigen is unknown. Per-base qualities were not stored, and no clone one base away is much larger.

Input material: PBMCs. The sequence came from a woman younger than 45 in good health and CMV-seronegative. The V and J segments used are TRBV11-2 and TRBJ1-2, with an unclear D gene assignment. The CDR3 is CASSSMAWASVVGYTF. The nucleotide sequence is TGTGCCAGCAGTTCGATGGCCTGGGCTAGCGTTGTTGGCTACACCTTC.